Presented here are 17 T cell receptor beta chains from one specimen sequenced in a study of early stage breast cancer tumors. Assay used: immunoSEQ multiplex PCR; TCRdb lists only in-frame clones, some missing. This table holds tens of thousands of clones, 70% to 80% found once. Sequenced input: blood. These receptors came from a person aged 55 to 70 with breast cancer.

The V and J genes are TRBV25-1 and TRBJ1-2; D possibly corresponds to TRBD1 (6 bases). CDR1 and CDR2 from the germline V gene are MGHDK and SYGVNS. V lost 7 bases and J lost 8, with 20 bases in between. This CDR3 region has 14 residues. The CDR3 DNA reads TGTGCCAGCACCCCAAACAGGGTCCTCTACGGCTACACCTTC. Its protein is CASTPNRVLYGYTF.

The rearrangement uses TRBV7-9 and TRBJ2-1; 8 positions agree with TRBD1. V shed 2 bases and J 4 bases; nucleotides not matched to a gene: 4. The CDR3 is 15 residues long. CDR1 SEHNR and CDR2 FQNEAQ come from the germline V gene (reference sequence). In DNA form, the CDR3 reads TGTGCCAGCAGCTTAAGACAGGGGCGATACAATGAGCAGTTCTTC. Translating gives CASSLRQGRYNEQFF.

This chain joins TRBV7-8 and TRBJ1-4, with D possibly matching TRBD1 (5 bases). This CDR3 comprises 15 residues. In germline, CDR1 is SGHVS, CDR2 FQNEAQ. V lost 1 base, J lost 2 bases, and 8 bases lay in between. The CDR3 sequence: CASSLEGFTNEKLFF. As DNA, the CDR3 is TGTGCCAGCAGCTTAGAGGGGTTCACTAATGAAAAACTGTTTTTT. The full variable domain, with the rest looked up from reference TRBV7-8 and TRBJ1-4, is GAGVSQSPRYKVAKRGQDVALRCDPISGHVSLFWYQQALGQGPEFLTYFQNEAQLDKSGLPSDRFFAERPEGSVSTLKIQRTQQEDSAVYLCASSLEGFTNEKLFFGSGTQLSVL.

This rearrangement joins TRBV5-1 to TRBJ1-5; D is unclear. Germline V gene sequence: CDR1 SGHRS, CDR2 YFSETQ. The CDR3 length is 14 residues. The ends were cut back, 2 bases at V and 0 bases at J, with 6 bases in the middle. The CDR3 DNA is TGCGCCAGCAGCTTCTCAGGTAGCAATCAGCCCCAGCATTTT. Residues: CASSFSGSNQPQHF.

V is TRBV27 and J is TRBJ1-2; D ambiguous. Germline CDR1 and CDR2: MNHEY and SMNVEV (reference sequence). This CDR3 spans 13 amino acids. V was pared by 0 bases and J by 5 bases, with 7 bases between. The CDR3 region has the DNA TGTGCCAGCAGTTTATCTGTCTCTTATGGCTACACCTTC. Its protein product is CASSLSVSYGYTF.

V and J are TRBV6-6 and TRBJ1-6; weak D call: TRBD1 (5 bases). The germline V gene encodes CDR1 MNHNY and CDR2 SVGAGI (reference sequence). Deletions cut 4 bases from V and 10 bases from J, with 17 bases between. This CDR3 spans 15 amino acids. The CDR3 loop is CASSSLVGVRSPLHF. CDR3 nucleotide sequence: TGTGCCAGCAGTTCCCTGGTAGGGGTAAGGTCACCCCTCCACTTT.

This sequence joins TRBV11-2 and TRBJ1-3; TRBD1 agrees at 8 bases. This CDR3 is built from 16 residues. CDR1 is SGHAT and CDR2 is FQNNGV in the germline V gene. Trimming removed 5 bases from V and 0 bases from J; junction bases left unmatched: 6. Here the CDR3 reads CASSTYRGGSGNTIYF. The CDR3, as DNA: TGTGCCAGCAGCACCTACAGGGGGGGCTCTGGAAACACCATATATTTT.

The chain is built from TRBV4-2 and TRBJ2-7; 8 nucleotides agree with TRBD1. This CDR3 is 13 amino acids long. Germline V lookup: CDR1 LGHNA, CDR2 YNFKEQ. V lost 4 bases to trimming and J lost 3 bases; unmatched junction nucleotides: 2. CDR3 protein: CASSRQGNYEQYF. The CDR3 bases are TGTGCCAGCAGCCGACAGGGGAACTACGAGCAGTACTTC.

The chain is built from TRBV28 and TRBJ1-1, with a possible D match to TRBD1 (5 bases). This CDR3 spans 14 amino acids. CDR1 MDHEN and CDR2 SYDVKM come from the germline V gene. Trimming left V 3 bases short and J 1 base short, with 9 bases between. The CDR3 sequence is CASSLMGGNTEAFF. The CDR3 DNA follows: TGTGCCAGCAGTTTGATGGGGGGGAACACTGAAGCTTTCTTT.

This sequence joins TRBV11-2 and TRBJ1-4; 10 bases fit TRBD1. The V segment lost 1 base and the J segment 5 bases; nucleotides outside the gene matches: 4. The CDR3 runs to 16 residues. Germline CDR1 reads SGHAT; CDR2 reads FQNNGV. The CDR3 region is CASSLGDRGNNEKLFF. Here the CDR3 DNA reads TGTGCCAGCAGCTTAGGGGACAGGGGAAACAATGAAAAACTGTTTTTT.

This clone was picked up a small number of times. V and J are TRBV9 and TRBJ1-1; weak D call: TRBD1 (6 bases). The germline V and J ends were trimmed by 3 bases and 1 base, with 13 bases remaining between them. Germline values: CDR1 SGDLS, CDR2 YYNGEE. The CDR3 is made up of 15 amino acids. The CDR3 sequence is CASSALGGQNTEAFF. The CDR3 DNA follows: TGTGCCAGCAGCGCCTTGGGGGGGCAGAACACTGAAGCTTTCTTT.

The CDR3 reads CAWSRGTPEAFF. Here the CDR3 DNA reads TGTGCCTGGAGTCGGGGGACCCCTGAAGCTTTCTTT. The chain combines TRBV30 with TRBJ1-1; a possible D gene is TRBD1 (5 bases). CDR3 length: 12 residues. The germline V gene has CDR1 GTSNPN and CDR2 SVGIG (reference sequence). Deletions cut 2 bases from V and 6 bases from J, with 10 bases between.

This rearrangement joins TRBV18 to TRBJ2-5; D unclear. This CDR3 comprises 13 residues. Germline CDR1 and CDR2: KGHSH and LQKENI. V was pared by 2 bases and J by 3 bases, with 7 bases between. CDR3 in amino acids: CASSPGLEETQYF. CDR3 nucleotides: TGTGCCAGCTCACCAGGGTTGGAAGAGACCCAGTACTTC.

The rearrangement joins TRBV20-1 to TRBJ2-1, with a possible D match to TRBD2 (6 bases). Germline V gene data show CDR1 as DFQATT and CDR2 as SNEGSKA (reference sequence). The CDR3 extends over 11 amino acids. CDR3 loop: CRIAVFDEQFF. CDR3 DNA sequence: TGCAGGATAGCGGTTTTCGATGAGCAGTTCTTC.

The rearrangement uses TRBV13 and TRBJ2-5, with TRBD1 as a possible D gene (6 bases). Between the trimmed V and J ends, which lost 2 bases and 5 bases, there was a span of 15 bases. This CDR3 has 15 residues. Per the germline V gene, CDR1 is PRHDT and CDR2 is FYEKMQ (reference sequence). This CDR3 reads CASSLLRDQGETQYF. For the CDR3, the DNA is TGTGCCAGCAGCTTATTACGGGACCAGGGGGAGACCCAGTACTTC.

A few counts support this clone. The chain employs TRBV18 and TRBJ1-1; possibly TRBD1 for D (6 bases). Germline-derived CDR1 and CDR2 are KGHSH and LQKENI. CDR3 length: 13 amino acids. Trimming cost V 1 base and J 4 bases, with 7 bases left between them. Written as DNA, the CDR3 is TGTGCCAGCTCACCACAGGGGGGCACTGAAGCTTTCTTT. The encoded protein is CASSPQGGTEAFF.

The chain links TRBV7-6 to TRBJ2-7; D unresolved. This CDR3 spans 16 amino acids. From germline, CDR1 is SGHVS and CDR2 FNYEAQ. V gave up 5 bases and J gave up 0 bases, with 17 bases separating them. In DNA form, the CDR3 reads TGTGCCAGCAGCCCCCTAAGGGTTGGAAGCTCCTACGAGCAGTACTTC. Translation gives CASSPLRVGSSYEQYF.